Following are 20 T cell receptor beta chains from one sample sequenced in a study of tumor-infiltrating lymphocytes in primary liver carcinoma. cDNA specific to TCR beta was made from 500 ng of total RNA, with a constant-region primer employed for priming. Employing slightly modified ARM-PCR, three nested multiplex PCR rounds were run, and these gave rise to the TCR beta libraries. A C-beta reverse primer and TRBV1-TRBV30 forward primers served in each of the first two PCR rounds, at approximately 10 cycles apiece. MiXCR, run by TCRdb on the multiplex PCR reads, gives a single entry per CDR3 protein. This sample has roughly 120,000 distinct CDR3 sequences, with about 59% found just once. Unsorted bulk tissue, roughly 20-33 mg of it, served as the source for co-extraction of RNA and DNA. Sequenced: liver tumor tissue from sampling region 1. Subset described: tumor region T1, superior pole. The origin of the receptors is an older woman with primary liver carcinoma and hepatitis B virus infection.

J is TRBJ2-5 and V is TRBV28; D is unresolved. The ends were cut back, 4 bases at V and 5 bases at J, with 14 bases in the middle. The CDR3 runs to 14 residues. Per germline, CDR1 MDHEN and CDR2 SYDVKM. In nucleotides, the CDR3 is TGTGCCAGCAGTTCCCCCAGTAGGTCCGAGACCCAGTACTTC. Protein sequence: CASSSPSRSETQYF.

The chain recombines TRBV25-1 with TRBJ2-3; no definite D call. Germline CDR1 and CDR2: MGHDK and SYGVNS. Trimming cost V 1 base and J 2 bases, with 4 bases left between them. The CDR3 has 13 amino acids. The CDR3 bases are TGTGCCAGCAGTGAATGGGTCACAGATACGCAGTATTTT. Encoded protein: CASSEWVTDTQYF.

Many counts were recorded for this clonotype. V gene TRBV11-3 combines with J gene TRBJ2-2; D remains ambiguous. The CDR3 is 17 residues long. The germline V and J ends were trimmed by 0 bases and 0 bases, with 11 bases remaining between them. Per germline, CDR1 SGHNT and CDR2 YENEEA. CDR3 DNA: TGTGCCAGCAGCTTAGACAGCGCTGGTGCGAACACCGGGGAGCTGTTTTTT. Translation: CASSLDSAGANTGELFF.

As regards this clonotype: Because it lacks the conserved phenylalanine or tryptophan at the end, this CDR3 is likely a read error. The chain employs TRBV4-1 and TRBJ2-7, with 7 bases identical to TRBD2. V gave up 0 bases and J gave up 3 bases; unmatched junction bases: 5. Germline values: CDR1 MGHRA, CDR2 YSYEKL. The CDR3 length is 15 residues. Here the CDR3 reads CASSQDHRTSYEQYL. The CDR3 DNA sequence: TGCGCCAGCAGCCAAGATCATCGGACTAGCTACGAGCAGTACTTA.

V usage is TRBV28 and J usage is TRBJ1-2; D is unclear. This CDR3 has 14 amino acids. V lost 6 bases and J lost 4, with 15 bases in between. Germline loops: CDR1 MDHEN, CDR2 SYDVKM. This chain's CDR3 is CASSLRTVGYGYTF. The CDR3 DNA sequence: TGTGCCAGCAGCCTTAGAACGGTTGGCTATGGCTACACCTTC.

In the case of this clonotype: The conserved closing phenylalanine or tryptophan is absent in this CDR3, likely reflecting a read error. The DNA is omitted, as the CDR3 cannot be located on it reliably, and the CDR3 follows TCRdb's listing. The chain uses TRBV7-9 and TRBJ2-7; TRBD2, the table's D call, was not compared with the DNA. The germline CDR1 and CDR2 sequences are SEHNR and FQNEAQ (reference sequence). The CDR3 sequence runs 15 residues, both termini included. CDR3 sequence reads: CASSPLAGHSYEKYL.

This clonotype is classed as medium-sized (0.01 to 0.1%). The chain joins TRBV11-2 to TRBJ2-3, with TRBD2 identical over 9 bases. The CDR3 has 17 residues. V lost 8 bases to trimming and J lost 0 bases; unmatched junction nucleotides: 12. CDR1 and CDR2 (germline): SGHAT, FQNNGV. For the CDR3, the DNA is TGTGCCAGCTCCTCGGTAGCGGGAGTGCCTAGCACAGATACGCAGTATTTT. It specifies CASSSVAGVPSTDTQYF.

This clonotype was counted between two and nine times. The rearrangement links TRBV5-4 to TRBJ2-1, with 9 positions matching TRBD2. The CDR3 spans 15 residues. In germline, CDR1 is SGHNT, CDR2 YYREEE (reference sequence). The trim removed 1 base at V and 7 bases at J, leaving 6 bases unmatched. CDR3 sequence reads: CASSLQGGRGNEQFF. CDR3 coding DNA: TGTGCCAGCAGCTTGCAAGGCGGGAGGGGTAATGAGCAGTTCTTC.

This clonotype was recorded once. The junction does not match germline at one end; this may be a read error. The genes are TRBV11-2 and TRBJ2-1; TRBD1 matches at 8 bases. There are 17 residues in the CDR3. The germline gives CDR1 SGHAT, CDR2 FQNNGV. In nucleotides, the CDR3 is TGTGCCAGCAGTTTAACCCACGGACAGGGATACAGGGTTGAGCGGCTCTTC. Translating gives CASSLTHGQGYRVERLF.

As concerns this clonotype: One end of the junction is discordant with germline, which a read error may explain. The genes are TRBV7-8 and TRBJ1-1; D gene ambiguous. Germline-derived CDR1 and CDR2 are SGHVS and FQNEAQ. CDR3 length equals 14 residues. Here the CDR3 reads CAGSLARSNTEAFF. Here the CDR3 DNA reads TGTGCCGGCAGCTTAGCCAGATCGAACACTGAAGCTTTCTTT.

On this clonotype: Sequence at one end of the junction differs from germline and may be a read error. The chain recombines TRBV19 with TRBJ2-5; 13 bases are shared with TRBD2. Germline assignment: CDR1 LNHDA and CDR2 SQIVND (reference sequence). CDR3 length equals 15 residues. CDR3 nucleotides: TGTGCCAGTAGTCCGGGACTAGCGGGAAGGGAGACTCAGTACTTC. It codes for CASSPGLAGRETQYF.

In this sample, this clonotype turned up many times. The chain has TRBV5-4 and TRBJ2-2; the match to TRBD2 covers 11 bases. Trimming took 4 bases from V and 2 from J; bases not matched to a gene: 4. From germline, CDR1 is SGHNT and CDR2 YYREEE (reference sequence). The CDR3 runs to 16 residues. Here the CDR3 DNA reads TGTGCCAGCAGCCGACTAGCGGGACTTAACACCGGGGAGCTGTTTTTT. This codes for CASSRLAGLNTGELFF.

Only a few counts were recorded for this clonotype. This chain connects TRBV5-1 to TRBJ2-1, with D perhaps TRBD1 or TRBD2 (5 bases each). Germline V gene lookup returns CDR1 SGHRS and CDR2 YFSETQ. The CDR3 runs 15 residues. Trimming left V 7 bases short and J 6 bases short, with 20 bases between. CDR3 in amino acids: CASALGGLGVNEQFF. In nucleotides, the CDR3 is TGCGCCAGCGCCCTTGGGGGTCTGGGGGTCAATGAGCAGTTCTTC.

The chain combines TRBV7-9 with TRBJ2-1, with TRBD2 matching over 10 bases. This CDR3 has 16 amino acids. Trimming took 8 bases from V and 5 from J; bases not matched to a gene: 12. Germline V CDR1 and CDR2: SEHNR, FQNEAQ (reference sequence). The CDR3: CASYQPGLAAHNEQFF. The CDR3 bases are TGTGCCAGCTACCAACCCGGACTAGCGGCCCACAATGAGCAGTTCTTC.

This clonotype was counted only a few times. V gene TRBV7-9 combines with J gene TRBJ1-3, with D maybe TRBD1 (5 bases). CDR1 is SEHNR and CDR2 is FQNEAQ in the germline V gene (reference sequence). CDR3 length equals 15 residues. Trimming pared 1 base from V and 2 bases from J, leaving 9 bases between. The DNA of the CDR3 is TGTGCCAGCAGCTTAGGCAGGGCGACTGGAAACACCATATATTTT. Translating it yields CASSLGRATGNTIYF.

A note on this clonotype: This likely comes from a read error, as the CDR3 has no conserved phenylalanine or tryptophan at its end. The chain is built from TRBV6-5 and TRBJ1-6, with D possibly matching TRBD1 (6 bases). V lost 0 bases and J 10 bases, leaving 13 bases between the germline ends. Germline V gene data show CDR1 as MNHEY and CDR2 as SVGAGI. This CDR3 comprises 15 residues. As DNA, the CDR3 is TGTGCCAGCAGTTACTCAAGCAGGGGTGGATCACCCCTCCACCTT. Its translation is CASSYSSRGGSPLHL.

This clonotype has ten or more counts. The CDR3 bases are TGCAGCGTTGGGAAGAGCTCCTACGAGCAGTACTTC. Protein sequence: CSVGKSSYEQYF. This chain joins TRBV29-1 and TRBJ2-7; D uncertain. This CDR3 contains 12 residues. Deletions cut 4 bases from V and 0 bases from J, with 7 bases between. Looked up from germline, CDR1 is SQVTM and CDR2 is ANQGSEA.

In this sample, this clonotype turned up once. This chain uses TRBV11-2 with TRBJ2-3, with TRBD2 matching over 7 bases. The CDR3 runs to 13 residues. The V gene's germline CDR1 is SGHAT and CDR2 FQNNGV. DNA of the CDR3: TGTGCTAGCTTCCATTCCGGACTAGGGTCGCCGTATTTT. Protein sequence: CASFHSGLGSPYF.

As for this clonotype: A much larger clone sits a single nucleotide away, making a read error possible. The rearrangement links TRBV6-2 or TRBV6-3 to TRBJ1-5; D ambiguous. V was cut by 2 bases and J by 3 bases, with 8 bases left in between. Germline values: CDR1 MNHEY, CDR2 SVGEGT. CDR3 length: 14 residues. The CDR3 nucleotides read TGTGCCAGCAGTTACGCCCAGAACAATCAGCCCCAGCATTTT. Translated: CASSYAQNNQPQHF.

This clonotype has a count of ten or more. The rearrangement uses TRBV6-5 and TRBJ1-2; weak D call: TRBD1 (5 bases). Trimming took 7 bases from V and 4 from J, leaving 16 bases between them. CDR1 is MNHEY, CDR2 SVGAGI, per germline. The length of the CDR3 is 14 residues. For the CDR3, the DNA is TGTGCCAGCAAAGCAGGGATCTATGGCTATGGCTACACCTTC. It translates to CASKAGIYGYGYTF.